This is a list of T cell receptor beta chains from one sample in a study of blood T cells in healthy people across ages. TCRdb redid the calling of the 5' RACE reads with MiXCR, one entry per CDR3 protein. The sample contains 780,000 or so distinct CDR3 sequences, more than 50% of which appear only once. Sequenced material: blood. The receptor set was obtained from a man aged 40-50 years in good health. CDR3s leave out the opening cysteine and the closing phenylalanine or tryptophan.

v_call cdr3_aa
TRBV7-2 ASSPDTTGGEQY
TRBV24-1 ATSDATSGGTDTQY
TRBV12-3/TRBV12-4 ASSWLVSRRYYGYT
TRBV3-1 ASSSPASAYNEQF
TRBV27 ASSASQVYEQY
TRBV6-6 ASRDTGEETQY
TRBV28 ASRPGHHSSYEQY
TRBV5-6 ASSLVSAHEQY
TRBV5-1 ASSLEYGGRNQETQY
TRBV7-6 ASSLGKGAITEAF
TRBV12-3/TRBV12-4 ASASGTGIYEQY
TRBV7-2 ASSAGTSGRDEQF
TRBV12-3/TRBV12-4 AASAPEYGYT
TRBV5-1 ASSLGEISYEQY
TRBV20-1 SALGTGLQETQY
TRBV15 ATSRLYTDTQY
TRBV7-2 ASSPTSGSSYEQF
TRBV20-1 SAQETGRSNEKLF
TRBV7-9 ASSLETNSPLH
TRBV20-1 SASDKVKYQETQY
TRBV27 ASSFLTGDTQY
TRBV7-8 ASSLGSAF
TRBV11-2 ASSLVRASGAYEQF
TRBV29-1 SVGQVDYNEQF
TRBV29-1 SVAFIAGLNPYNEQF
TRBV25-1 ASSEQGQTPLH
TRBV10-3 AITRDREY
TRBV13 ASSGETSSYEQY
TRBV6-2/TRBV6-3 ASSRQEDTEAF
TRBV3-1 ASSQYGENYEQY
TRBV6-2/TRBV6-3 ASSLLWTDQPQH
TRBV7-2 ASSRPGQGQY
TRBV4-2 ASSSGDPPIGEQF
TRBV20-1 SAPGTRNEQF
TRBV3-1 ASSPDSVSDEQY
TRBV6-1 ASSEALAGVSDTQY
TRBV12-3/TRBV12-4 ASMRTADTQY
TRBV6-2/TRBV6-3 ASSPGTSPDTQY
TRBV7-9 ASSSGPANTGELF
TRBV10-3 AISDSDEDTQY
TRBV6-5 ASSGGGGTEAF
TRBV7-2 ASSLDFQETQY
TRBV7-2 ASSPPGLGKETQY
TRBV20-1 SARRQEAGEKLF
TRBV20-1 SAKHFSDTQY
TRBV7-9 ASSPRGLSDTQY
TRBV7-2 ASSLRFGGEVDTQY
TRBV21-1 ASSNRLAGEDEQY
TRBV29-1 SAEGVAGETQY
TRBV20-1 SARSPGSSGGRSYEQY
TRBV29-1 SVDTGEMTDTQY
TRBV7-9 ASSSPTVMNTEAF
TRBV11-3 ASSLDRLQGAPRTGELF
TRBV10-3 AAQRDFYTDTQY
TRBV29-1 SVPTLSSGLLENKQF
TRBV9 ASSVDARAGSETQY